This T cell receptor (beta chain) was sequenced in a study of graft-versus-host responses after intestinal transplantation. Study-wide context: Grafts were multivisceral, liver-intestinal, or isolated intestinal. Study-wide results and limits: Association was observed between peak circulating GvH clone levels and early post-transplant HvG declines. Allografts of patients with graft-donor T cell macrochimerism showed high graft-versus-host to host-versus-graft clone ratios.

CDR1 is LNHDA, CDR2 SQIVND, per germline (reference sequence). This CDR3 is built from 14 residues. V lost 9 bases and J lost 0, with 14 bases in between. TCRdb's copy holds only in-frame clones and misses some; the assay was immunoSEQ multiplex PCR. The table shows about 43,000 clones, with about 95% occurring only once. Comments on this clone: Its matching antigen is unknown.

This rearrangement joins TRBV19 to TRBJ2-5; a possible D gene is TRBD2 (5 bases). The source material was PBMCs, sampled around 350 days after intestinal transplant. This TCR derives from a human patient who received an intestinal transplant, so some T cells may come from the graft donor. The CDR3 coding sequence is TGTGCCAGCCGAACCGGGGAAGACCAAGAGACCCAGTACTTC. Translating gives CASRTGEDQETQYF.